The T cell receptor (beta chain) described here comes from a study of cytomegalovirus exposure and HLA in healthy donors. About the research overall: Of several hundred genotyped donors, around 86% grouped in the Caucasian-associated ancestry cluster.

PCR employed 60 Vbeta and 13 Jbeta primers. Using immunoSEQ multiplex PCR, the repertoire was profiled, and TCRdb retains in-frame clones only, with some absent. The data contain roughly 200,000 clones, roughly 84% of them singletons. Unmatched junction bases numbered 6, after V lost 3 bases and J lost 2 bases. The CDR3 is made up of 15 amino acids. Germline V lookup: CDR1 SGHNT, CDR2 YYREEE (reference sequence). Findings and caveats of the study: Some public TCRs appeared in many individuals, while most sequences were rare.

Of note for this clone: Its antigen is currently unknown.

The sequence derives from a boy between 2 and 15 years old in good health and CMV-seronegative. The sample was PBMCs. The rearrangement links TRBV5-4 to TRBJ2-3; the match to TRBD1 covers 7 bases. The CDR3 protein is CASSSEDRTTDTQYF. The CDR3 DNA is TGTGCCAGCAGCTCCGAGGACAGGACCACAGATACGCAGTATTTT.